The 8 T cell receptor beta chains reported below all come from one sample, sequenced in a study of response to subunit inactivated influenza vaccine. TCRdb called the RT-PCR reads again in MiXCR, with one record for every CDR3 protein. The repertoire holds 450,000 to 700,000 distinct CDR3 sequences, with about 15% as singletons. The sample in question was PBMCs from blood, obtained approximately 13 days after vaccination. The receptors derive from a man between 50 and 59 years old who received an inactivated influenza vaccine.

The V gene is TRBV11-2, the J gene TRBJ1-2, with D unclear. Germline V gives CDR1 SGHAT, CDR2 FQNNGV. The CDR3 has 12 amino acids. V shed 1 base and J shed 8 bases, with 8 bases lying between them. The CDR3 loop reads CASSLAGSGYTF. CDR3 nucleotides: TGTGCCAGCAGCTTAGCTGGATCCGGCTACACCTTC.

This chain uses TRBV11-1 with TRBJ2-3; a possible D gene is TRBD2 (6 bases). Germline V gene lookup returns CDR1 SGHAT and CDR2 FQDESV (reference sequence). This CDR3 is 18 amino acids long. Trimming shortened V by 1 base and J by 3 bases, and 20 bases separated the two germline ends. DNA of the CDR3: TGTGCCAGCAGCTTAGGGTCGACCGGGAGATGGGGTACAGATACGCAGTATTTT. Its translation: CASSLGSTGRWGTDTQYF.

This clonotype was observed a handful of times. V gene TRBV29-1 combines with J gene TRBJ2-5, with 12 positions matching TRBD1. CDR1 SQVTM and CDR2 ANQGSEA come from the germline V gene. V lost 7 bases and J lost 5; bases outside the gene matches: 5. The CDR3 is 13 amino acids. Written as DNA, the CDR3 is TGCAGCGCAGGGGACAGGGGGCGTGAGACCCAGTACTTC. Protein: CSAGDRGRETQYF.

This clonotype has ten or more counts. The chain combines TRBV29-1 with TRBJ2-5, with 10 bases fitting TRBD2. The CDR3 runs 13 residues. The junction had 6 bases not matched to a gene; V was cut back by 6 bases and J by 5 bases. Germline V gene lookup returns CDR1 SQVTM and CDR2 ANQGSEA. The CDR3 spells CSVSSGSGETQYF. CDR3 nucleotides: TGCAGCGTGTCTAGCGGGAGTGGGGAGACCCAGTACTTC.

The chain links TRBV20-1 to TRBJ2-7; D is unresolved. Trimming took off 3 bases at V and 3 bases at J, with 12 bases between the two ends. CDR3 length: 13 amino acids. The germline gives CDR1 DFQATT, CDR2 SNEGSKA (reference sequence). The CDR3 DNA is TGCAGTGCTAGGCTGGGTAACTACTACGAGCAGTACTTC. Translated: CSARLGNYYEQYF.

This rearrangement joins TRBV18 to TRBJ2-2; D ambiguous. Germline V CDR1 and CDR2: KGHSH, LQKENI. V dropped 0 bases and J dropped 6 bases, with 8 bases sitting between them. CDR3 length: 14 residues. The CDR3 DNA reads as TGTGCCAGCTCACCACCGTCTCGGGCCGGGGAGCTGTTTTTT. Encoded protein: CASSPPSRAGELFF.

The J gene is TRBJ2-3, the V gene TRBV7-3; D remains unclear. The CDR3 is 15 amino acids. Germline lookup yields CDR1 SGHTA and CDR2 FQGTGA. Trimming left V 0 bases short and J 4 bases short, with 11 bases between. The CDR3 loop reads CASSLTYHISDTQYF. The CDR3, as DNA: TGTGCCAGCAGCTTAACGTATCATATTTCAGATACGCAGTATTTT.

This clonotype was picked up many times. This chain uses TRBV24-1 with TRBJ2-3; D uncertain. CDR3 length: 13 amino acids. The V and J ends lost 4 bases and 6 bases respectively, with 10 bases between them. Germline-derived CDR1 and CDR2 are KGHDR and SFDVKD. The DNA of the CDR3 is TGTGCCACCAGTGAGGCCTCGGTGGATACGCAGTATTTT. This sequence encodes CATSEASVDTQYF.